This record covers a single T cell receptor (beta chain). Its antigen is currently unknown. TCRdb used MiXCR to reprocess the RT-PCR reads, holding one entry per CDR3 protein. The table shows roughly 520,000 distinct CDR3 sequences, with 25% occurring only once. This sample is part of a study of response to subunit inactivated influenza vaccine. Study observations and caveats: A suggestion made by the authors is that each seasonal influenza vaccination recruits few new T cells.

This CDR3 has 16 residues. Germline V gene lookup returns CDR1 LGHNA and CDR2 YNFKEQ. With 0 bases removed from V and 2 bases from J, the gap between germline ends came to 13 bases. The source material was CD4+ T cells sorted from PBMCs, sampled roughly 5 days after vaccination. The V and J genes are TRBV4-2 and TRBJ2-5; D may be TRBD2 (6 bases). The TCR was taken from a man between 45 and 60 years old who received an inactivated influenza vaccine. The CDR3 DNA reads as TGTGCCAGCAGCCAAGATAGGGCGGGGCCACAAGAGACCCAGTACTTC. Its translation: CASSQDRAGPQETQYF.